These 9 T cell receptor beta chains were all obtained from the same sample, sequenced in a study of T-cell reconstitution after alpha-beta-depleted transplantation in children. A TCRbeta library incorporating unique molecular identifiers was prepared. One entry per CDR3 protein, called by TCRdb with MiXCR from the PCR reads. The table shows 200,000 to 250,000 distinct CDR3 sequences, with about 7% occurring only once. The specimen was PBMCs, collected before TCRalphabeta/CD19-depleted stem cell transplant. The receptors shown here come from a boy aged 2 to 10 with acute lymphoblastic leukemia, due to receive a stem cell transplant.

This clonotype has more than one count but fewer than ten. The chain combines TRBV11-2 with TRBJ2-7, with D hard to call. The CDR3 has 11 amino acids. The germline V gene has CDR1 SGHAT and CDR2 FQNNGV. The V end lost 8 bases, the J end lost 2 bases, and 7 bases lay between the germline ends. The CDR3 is CASGLTYEQYF. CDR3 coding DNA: TGTGCCAGCGGCCTTACCTACGAGCAGTACTTC.

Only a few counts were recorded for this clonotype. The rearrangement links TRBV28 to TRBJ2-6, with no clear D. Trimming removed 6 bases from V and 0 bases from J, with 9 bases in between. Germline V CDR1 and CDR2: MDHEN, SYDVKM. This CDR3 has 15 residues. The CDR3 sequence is CASRRTSSGANVLTF. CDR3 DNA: TGTGCCAGCAGGCGGACGAGCTCTGGGGCCAACGTCCTGACTTTC. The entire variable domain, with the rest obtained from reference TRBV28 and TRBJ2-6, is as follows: DVKVTQSSRYLVKRTGEKVFLECVQDMDHENMFWYRQDPGLGLRLIYFSYDVKMKEKGDIPEGYSVSREKKERFSLILESASTNQTSMYLCASRRTSSGANVLTFGAGSRLTVL.

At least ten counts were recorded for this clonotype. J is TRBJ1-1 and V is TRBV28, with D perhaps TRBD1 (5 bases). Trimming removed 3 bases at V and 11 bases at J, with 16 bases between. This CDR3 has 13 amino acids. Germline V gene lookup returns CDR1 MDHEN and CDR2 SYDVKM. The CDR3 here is CASSFGGVEGAFF. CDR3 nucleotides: TGTGCCAGCAGTTTTGGAGGGGTGGAGGGGGCTTTCTTT.

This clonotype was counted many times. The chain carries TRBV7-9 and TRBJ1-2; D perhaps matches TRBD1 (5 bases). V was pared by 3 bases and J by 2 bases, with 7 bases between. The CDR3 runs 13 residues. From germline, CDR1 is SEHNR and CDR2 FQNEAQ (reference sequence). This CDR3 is CASSFGGNYGYTF. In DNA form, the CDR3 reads TGTGCCAGCAGCTTCGGGGGAAACTATGGCTACACCTTC.

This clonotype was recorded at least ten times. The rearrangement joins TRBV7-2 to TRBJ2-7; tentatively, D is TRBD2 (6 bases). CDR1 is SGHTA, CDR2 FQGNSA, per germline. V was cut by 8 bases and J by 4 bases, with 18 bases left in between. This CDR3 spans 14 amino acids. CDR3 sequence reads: CASRDLGKSYEQYF. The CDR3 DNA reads TGTGCCAGCCGGGACTTGGGGAAATCTTACGAGCAGTACTTC.

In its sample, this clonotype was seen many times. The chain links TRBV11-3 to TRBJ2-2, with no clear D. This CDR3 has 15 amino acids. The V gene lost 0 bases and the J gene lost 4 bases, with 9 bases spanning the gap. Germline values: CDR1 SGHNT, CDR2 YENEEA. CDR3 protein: CASSLDPRSTGELFF. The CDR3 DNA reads TGTGCCAGCAGCTTAGACCCCCGCAGCACCGGGGAGCTGTTTTTT.

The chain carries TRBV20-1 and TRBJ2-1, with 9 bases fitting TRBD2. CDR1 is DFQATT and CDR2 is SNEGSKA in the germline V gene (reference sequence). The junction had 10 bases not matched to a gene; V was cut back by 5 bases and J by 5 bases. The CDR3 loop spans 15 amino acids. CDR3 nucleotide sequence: TGCAGTGCTTGGGTTCGCGGGAGGGCCGACAATGAGCAGTTCTTC. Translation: CSAWVRGRADNEQFF.

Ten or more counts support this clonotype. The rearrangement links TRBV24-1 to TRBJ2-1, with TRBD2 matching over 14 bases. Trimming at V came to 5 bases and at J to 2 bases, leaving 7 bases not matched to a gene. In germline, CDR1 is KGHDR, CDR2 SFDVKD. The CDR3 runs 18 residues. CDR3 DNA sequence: TGTGCCACCAGTGGGGAGGGACTAGCGGGAGTACCCTACAATGAGCAGTTCTTC. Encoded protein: CATSGEGLAGVPYNEQFF.

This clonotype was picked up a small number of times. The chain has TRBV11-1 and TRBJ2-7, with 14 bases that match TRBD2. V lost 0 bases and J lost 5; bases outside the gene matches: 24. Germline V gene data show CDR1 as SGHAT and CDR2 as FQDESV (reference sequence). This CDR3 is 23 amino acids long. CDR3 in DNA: TGTGCCAGCAGCTTAGCAGGGACAGGGGATCGACTAGCGGGGGGGAGTTTGCGTGACGAGCAGTACTTC. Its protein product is CASSLAGTGDRLAGGSLRDEQYF.